The clone carrying this T cell receptor beta chain was found a few times. The antigen remains unidentified. The cDNA had a unique molecular identifier and a template-switch universal primer site. TCRdb reprocessed the 5' RACE reads with MiXCR, giving one entry per CDR3 protein. Altogether more than 1.5 million distinct CDR3 sequences are present, roughly 35% being singletons, with the ten largest covering roughly 0.3%. The data are from a study of identical twins. The study, taken as a whole, reports: Out-of-frame alpha sequences common to twins exhibited a surplus of low generation probability. Abundant beta clonotypes from cord blood bore fewer insertions; memory repertoires lacked this pattern.

This CDR3 has 16 residues. CDR1 and CDR2 (germline): SGHDN, FVKESK. V shed 2 bases and J shed 0 bases, with 11 bases lying between them. This TCR derives from a newborn girl in good health. The sequencing input was cord blood. This rearrangement joins TRBV14 to TRBJ2-4; D uncertain. CDR3 sequence: CASSQTALLAKNIQYF. Written as DNA, the CDR3 is TGTGCCAGCAGCCAAACAGCCCTGCTAGCCAAAAACATTCAGTACTTC.